This T cell receptor beta chain was identified during a study of blood T cell repertoires in COVID-19. Patients in Seattle were enrolled during active infection, then followed longitudinally. Methods used by the authors: Quantification of nucleated cells was approximated via reference gene primer amplification. The repertoire was sequenced with immunoSEQ multiplex PCR; TCRdb's copy has only in-frame clones and lacks some. The D gene and trimming were derived from the DNA, and the V and J assignments and clone size from that table. In the table there are 150,000 or so clones, around 83% of which are singletons. The V segment lost 4 bases and the J segment 3 bases; nucleotides outside the gene matches: 9. The CDR3 extends over 15 amino acids. Germline lookup yields CDR1 SEHNR and CDR2 FQNEAQ (reference sequence).

The sequence derives from a woman aged 60-75 years with COVID-19, enrolled during active disease. The rearrangement links TRBV7-9 to TRBJ2-7; the match to TRBD2 covers 7 bases. The material sequenced was peripheral blood. In DNA form, the CDR3 reads TGTGCCAGCAGCTCCCAATCCGCGGGGGACTACGAGCAGTACTTC. As protein: CASSSQSAGDYEQYF.